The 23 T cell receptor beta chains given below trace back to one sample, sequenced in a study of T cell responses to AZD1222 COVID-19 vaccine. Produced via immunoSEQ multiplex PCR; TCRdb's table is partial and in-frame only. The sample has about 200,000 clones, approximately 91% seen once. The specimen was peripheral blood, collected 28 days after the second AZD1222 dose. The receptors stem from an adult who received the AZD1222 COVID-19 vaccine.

The DNA for the CDR3 is TGTGCTAGTGGTCCCCTCGGTGGCGGGGAGCTGTTTTTT. It encodes CASGPLGGGELFF. The V gene is TRBV12-5, the J gene TRBJ2-2; the D is unclear. Looked up from germline, CDR1 is LGHNT and CDR2 is FRNRAP. This CDR3 spans 13 amino acids. V lost 5 bases, J lost 7 bases, and 11 bases lay in between.

The CDR3 protein is CASQLWLGEKLFF. The CDR3 bases are TGTGCCAGCCAACTATGGCTTGGCGAAAAACTGTTTTTT. V and J are TRBV2 and TRBJ1-4; no definite D call. The CDR3 has 13 amino acids. Trimming removed 8 bases from V and 8 bases from J, with 15 bases in between. Per germline, CDR1 SNHLY and CDR2 FYNNEI.

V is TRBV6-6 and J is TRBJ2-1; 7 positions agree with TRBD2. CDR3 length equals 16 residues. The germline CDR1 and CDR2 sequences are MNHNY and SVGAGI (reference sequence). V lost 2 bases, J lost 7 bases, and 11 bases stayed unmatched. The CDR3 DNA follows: TGTGCCAGCAGTTACGAAGGAGCGGGATCGTGGAATGAGCAGTTCTTC. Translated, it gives CASSYEGAGSWNEQFF.

The CDR3 loop is CASSLSPNRNYGYTF. The CDR3 DNA reads as TGTGCCAGCAGTTTATCGCCAAACAGGAACTATGGCTACACCTTC. This rearrangement joins TRBV27 to TRBJ1-2; possible D gene TRBD1, 5 bases. V dropped 0 bases and J dropped 2 bases, with 10 bases sitting between them. Germline CDR1 MNHEY, CDR2 SMNVEV (reference sequence). The CDR3 loop spans 15 amino acids.

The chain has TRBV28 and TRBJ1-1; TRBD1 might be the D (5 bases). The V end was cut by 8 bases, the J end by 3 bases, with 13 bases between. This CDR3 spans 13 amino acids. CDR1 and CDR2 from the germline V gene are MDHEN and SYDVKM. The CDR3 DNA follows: TGTGCCAGCGGCAGGGTTGGGTACACTGAAGCTTTCTTT. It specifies CASGRVGYTEAFF.

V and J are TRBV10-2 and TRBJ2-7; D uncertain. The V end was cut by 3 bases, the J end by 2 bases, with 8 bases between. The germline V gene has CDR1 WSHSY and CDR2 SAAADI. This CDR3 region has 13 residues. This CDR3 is CASSDNQAYEQYF. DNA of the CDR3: TGCGCCAGCAGTGATAACCAAGCCTACGAGCAGTACTTC.

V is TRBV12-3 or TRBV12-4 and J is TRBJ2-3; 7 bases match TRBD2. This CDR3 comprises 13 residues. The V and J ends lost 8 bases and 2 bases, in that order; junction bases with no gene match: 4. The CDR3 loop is CASGKRDTDTQYF. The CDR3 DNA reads TGTGCCAGCGGAAAGCGGGACACAGATACGCAGTATTTT.

The CDR3: CASSRGAPHYEQYF. The CDR3 nucleotides are TGTGCCAGTAGTCGCGGAGCACCCCACTACGAGCAGTACTTC. The rearrangement uses TRBV19 and TRBJ2-7; no clear D. The CDR3 is 14 residues long. In germline, CDR1 is LNHDA, CDR2 SQIVND (reference sequence). V lost 5 bases and J 3 bases, leaving 14 bases between the germline ends.

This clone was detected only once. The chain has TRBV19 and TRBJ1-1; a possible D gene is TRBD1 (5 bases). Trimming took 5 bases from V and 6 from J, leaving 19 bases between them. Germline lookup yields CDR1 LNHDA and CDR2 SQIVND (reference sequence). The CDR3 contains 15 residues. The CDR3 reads CASSGRWTRRAEAFF. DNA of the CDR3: TGTGCCAGTAGTGGTCGTTGGACACGACGAGCTGAAGCTTTCTTT.

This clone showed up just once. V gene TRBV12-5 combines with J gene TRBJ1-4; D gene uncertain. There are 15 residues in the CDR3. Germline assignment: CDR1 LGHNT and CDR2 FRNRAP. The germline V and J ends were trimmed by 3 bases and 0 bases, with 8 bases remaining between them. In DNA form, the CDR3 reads TGTGCTAGTGGTTTTCGGACGGCAACTAATGAAAAACTGTTTTTT. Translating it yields CASGFRTATNEKLFF.

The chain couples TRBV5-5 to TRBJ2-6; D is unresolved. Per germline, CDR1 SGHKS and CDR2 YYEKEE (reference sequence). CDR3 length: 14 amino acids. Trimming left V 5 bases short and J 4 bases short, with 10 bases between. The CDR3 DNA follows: TGTGCCAGCAGGTGGGGAACGGGGGCCAACGTCCTGACTTTC. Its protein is CASRWGTGANVLTF. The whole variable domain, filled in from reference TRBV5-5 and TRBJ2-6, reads DAGVTQSPTHLIKTRGQQVTLRCSPISGHKSVSWYQQVLGQGPQFIFQYYEKEERGRGNFPDRFSARQFPNYSSELNVNALLLGDSALYLCASRWGTGANVLTFGAGSRLTVL.

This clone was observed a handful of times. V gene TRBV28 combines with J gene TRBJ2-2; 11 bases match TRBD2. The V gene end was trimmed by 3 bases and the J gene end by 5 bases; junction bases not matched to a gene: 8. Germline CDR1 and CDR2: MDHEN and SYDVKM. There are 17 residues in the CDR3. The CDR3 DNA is TGTGCCAGCAGTTTTTCACTAGCGGGAGATATGACCGGGGAGCTGTTTTTT. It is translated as CASSFSLAGDMTGELFF.

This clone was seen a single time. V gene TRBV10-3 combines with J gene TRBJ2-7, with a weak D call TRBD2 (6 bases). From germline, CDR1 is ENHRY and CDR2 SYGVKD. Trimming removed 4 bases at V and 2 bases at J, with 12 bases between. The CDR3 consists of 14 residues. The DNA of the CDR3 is TGTGCCATCAGTGGTCGACTAGATCCCTACGAGCAGTACTTC. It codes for CAISGRLDPYEQYF.

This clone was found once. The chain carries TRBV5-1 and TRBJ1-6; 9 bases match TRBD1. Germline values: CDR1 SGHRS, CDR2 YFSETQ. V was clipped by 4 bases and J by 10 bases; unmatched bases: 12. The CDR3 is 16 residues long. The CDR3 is CASSPYPDRGASPLHF. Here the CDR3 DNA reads TGCGCCAGCAGCCCTTACCCGGACAGGGGCGCATCACCCCTCCACTTT.

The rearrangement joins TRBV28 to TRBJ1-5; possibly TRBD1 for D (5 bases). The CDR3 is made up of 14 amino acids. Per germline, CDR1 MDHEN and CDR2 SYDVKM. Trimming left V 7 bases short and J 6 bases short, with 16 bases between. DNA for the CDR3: TGTGCCAGCACCTACGGGGCAGGAGGTCAGCCCCAGCATTTT. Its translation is CASTYGAGGQPQHF. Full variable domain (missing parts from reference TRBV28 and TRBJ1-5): DVKVTQSSRYLVKRTGEKVFLECVQDMDHENMFWYRQDPGLGLRLIYFSYDVKMKEKGDIPEGYSVSREKKERFSLILESASTNQTSMYLCASTYGAGGQPQHFGDGTRLSIL.

The CDR3 here is CASTSRGLMNTEAFF. In DNA form, the CDR3 reads TGTGCCAGCACCTCCCGGGGGCTCATGAACACTGAAGCTTTCTTT. This chain joins TRBV27 and TRBJ1-1; D may be TRBD1 (6 bases). V lost 7 bases and J 0 bases, leaving 15 bases between the germline ends. The CDR3 runs to 15 residues. The germline V gene has CDR1 MNHEY and CDR2 SMNVEV (reference sequence).

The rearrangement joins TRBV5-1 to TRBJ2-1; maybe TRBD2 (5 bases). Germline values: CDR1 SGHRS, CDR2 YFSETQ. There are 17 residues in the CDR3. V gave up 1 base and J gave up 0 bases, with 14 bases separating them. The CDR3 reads CASSLLAGGGSYNEQFF. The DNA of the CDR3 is TGCGCCAGCAGCTTGTTAGCTGGAGGCGGCTCCTACAATGAGCAGTTCTTC.

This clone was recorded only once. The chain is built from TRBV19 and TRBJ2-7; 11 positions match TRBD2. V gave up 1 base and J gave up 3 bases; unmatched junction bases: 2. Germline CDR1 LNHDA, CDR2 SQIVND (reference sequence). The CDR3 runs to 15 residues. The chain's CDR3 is CASSIATSGSYEQYF. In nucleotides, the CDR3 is TGTGCCAGTAGTATAGCAACTAGCGGGAGCTACGAGCAGTACTTC.

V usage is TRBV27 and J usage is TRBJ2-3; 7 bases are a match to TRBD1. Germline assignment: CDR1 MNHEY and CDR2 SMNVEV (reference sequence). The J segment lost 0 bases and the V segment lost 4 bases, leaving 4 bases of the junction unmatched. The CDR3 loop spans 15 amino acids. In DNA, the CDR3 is TGTGCCAGCAGTTCTTGGGACAGTAGCACAGATACGCAGTATTTT. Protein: CASSSWDSSTDTQYF.

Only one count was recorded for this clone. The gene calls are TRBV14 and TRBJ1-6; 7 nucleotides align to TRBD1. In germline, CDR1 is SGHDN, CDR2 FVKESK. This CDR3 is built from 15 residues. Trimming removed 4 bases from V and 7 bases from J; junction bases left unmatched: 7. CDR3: CASSLTGLRNSPLHF. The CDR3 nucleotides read TGTGCCAGCAGCCTGACAGGGCTAAGGAATTCACCCCTCCACTTT.

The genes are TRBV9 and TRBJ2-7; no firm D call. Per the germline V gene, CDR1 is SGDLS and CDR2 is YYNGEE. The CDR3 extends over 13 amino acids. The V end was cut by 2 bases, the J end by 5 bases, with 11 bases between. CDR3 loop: CASSVGLGNEQYF. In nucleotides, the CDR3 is TGTGCCAGCAGCGTTGGGTTGGGGAACGAGCAGTACTTC.

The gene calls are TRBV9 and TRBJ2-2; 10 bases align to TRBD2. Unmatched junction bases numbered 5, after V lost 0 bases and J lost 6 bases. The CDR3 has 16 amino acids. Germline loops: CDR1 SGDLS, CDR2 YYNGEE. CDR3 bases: TGTGCCAGCAGCGTAGGGGGGACTAGCGCCCCCGGGGAGCTGTTTTTT. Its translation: CASSVGGTSAPGELFF.

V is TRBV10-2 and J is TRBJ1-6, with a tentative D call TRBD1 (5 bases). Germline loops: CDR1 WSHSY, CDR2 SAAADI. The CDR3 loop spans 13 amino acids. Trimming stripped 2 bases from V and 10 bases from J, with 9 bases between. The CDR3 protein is CASSEARESPLHF. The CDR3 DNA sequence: TGCGCCAGCAGTGAGGCCAGGGAATCACCCCTCCACTTT.